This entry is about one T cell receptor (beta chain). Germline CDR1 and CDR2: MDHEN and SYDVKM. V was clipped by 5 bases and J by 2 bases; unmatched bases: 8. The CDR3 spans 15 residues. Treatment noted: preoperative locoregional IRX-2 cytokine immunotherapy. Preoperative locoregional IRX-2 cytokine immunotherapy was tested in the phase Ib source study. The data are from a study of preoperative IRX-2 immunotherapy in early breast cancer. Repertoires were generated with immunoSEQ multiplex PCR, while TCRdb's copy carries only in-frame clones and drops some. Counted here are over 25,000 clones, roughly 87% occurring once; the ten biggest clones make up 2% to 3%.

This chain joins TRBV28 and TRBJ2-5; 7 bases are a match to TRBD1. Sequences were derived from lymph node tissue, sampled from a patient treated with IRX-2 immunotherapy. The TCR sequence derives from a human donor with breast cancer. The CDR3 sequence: CASSTRMGQQETQYF. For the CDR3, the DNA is TGTGCCAGCAGTACTCGGATGGGACAGCAAGAGACCCAGTACTTC.